One T cell receptor (beta chain) is described in this entry. Its antigen is not identified. Stated treatment: roughly ten-day PBMC culture with coronavirus spike peptide pools or control peptides (ViraFEST assay). Two million PBMCs per well were cultured with approximately 9.9 IU/ml IL-2 and about 9.7 ug/ml peptide pools. Scientists ran DNA taken from cultured CD4+ T cells through the Oncomine TCR Beta short-read assay for sequencing. Genomic DNA extraction was carried out from cultured CD4+ T cells. TCRdb used MiXCR to reprocess the PCR reads, holding one entry per CDR3 protein. The sample lists about 15,000 distinct CDR3 sequences, approximately 52% occurring once. The CDR3 length is 12 residues. CDR1 is DFQATT, CDR2 SNEGSKA, per germline (reference sequence). Trimming pared 6 bases from V and 4 bases from J, leaving 12 bases between. These data come from a study of vaccination and CD4 T cells after COVID-19. Study-level information: Post-vaccine sampling followed dose two by a median approximately 74 days (range 14 to 241).

The rearrangement links TRBV20-1 to TRBJ1-1; no firm D call. The specimen was CD4+ T cells from blood, cultured in vitro. This sequence was found in a human donor who had recovered from COVID-19. The CDR3 loop is CSAHTRSTEAFF. The CDR3 bases are TGCAGTGCGCATACCAGGAGCACTGAAGCTTTCTTT.